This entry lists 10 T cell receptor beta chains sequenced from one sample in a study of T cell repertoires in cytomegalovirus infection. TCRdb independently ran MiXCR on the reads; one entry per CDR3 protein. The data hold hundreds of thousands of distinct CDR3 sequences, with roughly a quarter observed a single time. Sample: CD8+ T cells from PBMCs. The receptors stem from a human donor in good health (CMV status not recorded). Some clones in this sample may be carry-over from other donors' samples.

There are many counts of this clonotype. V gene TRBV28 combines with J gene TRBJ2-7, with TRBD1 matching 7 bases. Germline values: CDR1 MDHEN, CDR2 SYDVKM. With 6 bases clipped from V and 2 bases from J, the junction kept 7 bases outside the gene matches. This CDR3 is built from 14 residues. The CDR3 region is CASRPGTDAYEQYV. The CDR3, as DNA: TGTGCCAGCAGGCCCGGGACAGATGCCTACGAGCAGTACGTC.

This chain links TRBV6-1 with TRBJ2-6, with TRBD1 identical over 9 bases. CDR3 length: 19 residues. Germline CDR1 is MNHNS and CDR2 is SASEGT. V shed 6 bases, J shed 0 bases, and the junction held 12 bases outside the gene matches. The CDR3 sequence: CASSDTLGTGYSGANVLTF. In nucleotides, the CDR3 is TGTGCCAGCAGCGACACTCTCGGGACAGGGTACTCTGGGGCCAACGTCCTGACTTTC.

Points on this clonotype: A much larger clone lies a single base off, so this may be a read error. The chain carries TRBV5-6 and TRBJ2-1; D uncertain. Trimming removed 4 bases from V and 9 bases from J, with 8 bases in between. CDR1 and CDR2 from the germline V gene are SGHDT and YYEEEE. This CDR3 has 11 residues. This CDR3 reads CASSQYSEQFF. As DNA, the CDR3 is TGTGCCAGCAGCCAATATTCTGAGCAGTTCTTC.

DNA for the CDR3: TGTGCCAGCACCCAAAACACCATATATTTT. As protein: CASTQNTIYF. This chain joins TRBV7-4 and TRBJ1-3, with D unclear. Germline V lookup: CDR1 SGHVT, CDR2 SQSDAQ. V was shortened by 7 bases and J by 6 bases, with 4 bases between the two germline ends. There are 10 residues in the CDR3.

CDR3 residues: CASSLRAQRGNTIYF. In DNA, the CDR3 is TGTGCCAGCAGCTTAAGGGCGCAGCGCGGAAACACCATATATTTT. The chain joins TRBV7-9 to TRBJ1-3; D remains ambiguous. The CDR3 has 15 amino acids. The ends were cut back, 2 bases at V and 4 bases at J, with 12 bases in the middle. Germline CDR1 is SEHNR and CDR2 is FQNEAQ (reference sequence).

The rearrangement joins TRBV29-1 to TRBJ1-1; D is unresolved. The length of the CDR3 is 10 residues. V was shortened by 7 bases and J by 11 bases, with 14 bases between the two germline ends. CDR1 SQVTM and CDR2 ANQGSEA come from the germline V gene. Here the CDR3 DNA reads TGCAGCGATGACTCCGAAGCGGCTTTCTTT. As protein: CSDDSEAAFF.

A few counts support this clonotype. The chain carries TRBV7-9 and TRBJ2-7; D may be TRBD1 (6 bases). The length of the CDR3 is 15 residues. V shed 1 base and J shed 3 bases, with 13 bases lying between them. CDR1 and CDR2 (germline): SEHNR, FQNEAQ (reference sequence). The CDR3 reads CASSLEDSVVYEQYV. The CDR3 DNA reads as TGTGCCAGCAGCTTAGAGGACAGCGTGGTCTACGAGCAGTACGTC.

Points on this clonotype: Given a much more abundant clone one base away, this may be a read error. Written as DNA, the CDR3 is TGTGCCAGCAGCCAAGGGGACAAGGACAATGAGCAGTTCTTC. Residues: CASSQGDKDNEQFF. The chain employs TRBV4-1 and TRBJ2-1; possible D gene TRBD1, 6 bases. The V gene's germline CDR1 is MGHRA and CDR2 YSYEKL. The length of the CDR3 is 14 residues.

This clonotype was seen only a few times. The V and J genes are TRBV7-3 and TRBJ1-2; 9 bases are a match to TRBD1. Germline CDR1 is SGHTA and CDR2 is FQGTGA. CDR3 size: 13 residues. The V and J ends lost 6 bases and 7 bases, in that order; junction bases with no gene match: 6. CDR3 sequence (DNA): TGTGCCAGCAGAACCGGGACAGGGTTTGGCTACACCTTC. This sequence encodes CASRTGTGFGYTF.

The CDR3 region has the DNA TGTGCCGGACAGGGAGGTGTCTATGGCTACACCTTC. Protein sequence: CAGQGGVYGYTF. The V call is TRBV7-9, the J call TRBJ1-2; 8 nucleotides match TRBD1. Germline-derived CDR1 and CDR2 are SEHNR and FQNEAQ (reference sequence). Trimming at V came to 11 bases and at J to 4 bases, leaving 6 bases not matched to a gene. The CDR3 totals 12 residues.